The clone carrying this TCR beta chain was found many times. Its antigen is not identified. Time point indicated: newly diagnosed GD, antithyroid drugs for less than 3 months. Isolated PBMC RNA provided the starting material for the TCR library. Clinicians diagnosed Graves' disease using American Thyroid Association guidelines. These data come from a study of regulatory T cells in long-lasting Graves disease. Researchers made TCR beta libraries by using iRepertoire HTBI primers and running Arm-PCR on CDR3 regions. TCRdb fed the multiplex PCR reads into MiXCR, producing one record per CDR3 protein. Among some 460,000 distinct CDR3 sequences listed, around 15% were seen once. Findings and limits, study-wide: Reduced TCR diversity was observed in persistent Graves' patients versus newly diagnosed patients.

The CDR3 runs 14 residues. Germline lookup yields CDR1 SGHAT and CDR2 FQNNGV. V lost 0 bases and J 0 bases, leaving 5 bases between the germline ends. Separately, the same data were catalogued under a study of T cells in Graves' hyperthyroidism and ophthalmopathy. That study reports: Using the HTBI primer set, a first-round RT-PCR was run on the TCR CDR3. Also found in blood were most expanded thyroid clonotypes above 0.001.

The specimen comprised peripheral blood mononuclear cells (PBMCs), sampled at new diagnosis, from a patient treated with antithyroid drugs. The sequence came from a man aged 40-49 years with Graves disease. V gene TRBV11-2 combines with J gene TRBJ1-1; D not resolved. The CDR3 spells CASSLDGLNTEAFF. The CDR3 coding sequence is TGTGCCAGCAGCTTAGACGGTTTGAACACTGAAGCTTTCTTT.